Listed below are T cell receptor beta chains from one sample, sequenced in a study of blood T cell repertoires in COVID-19. Libraries were prepared by immunoSEQ multiplex PCR; TCRdb keeps only in-frame clonotypes and omits some of them. This sample has about 200,000 clones, with 80% found just once. Sequenced sample: PBMCs or T cells enriched from blood (not recorded which). The receptors come from a woman in her thirties or forties with acute COVID-19. Both conserved end residues are part of each CDR3. A D gene is named only where the DNA matches it firmly. A clone size is listed for some rows: how often the clone was seen (once, few, many), or a class if it is expanded.

j_call d_call cdr3_length v_call clone_size cdr3_aa cdr3_nt
TRBJ1-2 TRBD1 15 TRBV18 NA CASSPPRQGYYGYTF TGTGCCAGCTCACCACCGAGACAGGGGTACTATGGCTACACCTTC
TRBJ2-5 TRBD1 14 TRBV13 NA CASSRDRVGVTQYF TGTGCCAGCAGCAGGGACAGGGTGGGAGTGACCCAGTACTTC
TRBJ1-3 NA 13 TRBV2 NA CASSVSPQAHNNF TGTGCCAGCAGTGTATCCCCACAGGCCCATAATAATTTT
TRBJ1-1 NA 13 TRBV2 once CASSVIRNTEAFF TGTGCCAGCAGTGTGATCAGGAACACTGAAGCTTTCTTT
TRBJ2-2 NA 16 TRBV18 NA CASSPLAGTNTGELFF TGTGCCAGCTCACCACTCGCGGGGACGAACACCGGGGAGCTGTTTTTT
TRBJ1-5 NA 15 TRBV20-1 once CSASQPGASNQPQHF TGCAGTGCTAGTCAGCCAGGGGCGAGCAATCAGCCCCAGCATTTT
TRBJ1-2 NA 12 TRBV11-3 once CASSFSGQGYTF TGTGCCAGCAGCTTCTCCGGACAGGGCTACACCTTC
TRBJ1-2 TRBD1 13 TRBV6-5 NA CASSFGTVGGYTF TGTGCCAGCAGCTTTGGGACAGTGGGGGGCTACACCTTC
TRBJ1-1 NA 21 TRBV14 NA CASSQENRDTSLLPMNTEAFF TGTGCCAGCAGCCAAGAGAACAGGGACACATCCCTACTACCCATGAACACTGAAGCTTTCTTT
TRBJ2-7 TRBD2 14 TRBV5-4 NA CASSSAGGKYEQYF TGTGCCAGCAGCTCAGCGGGAGGGAAGTACGAGCAGTACTTC
TRBJ2-3 TRBD1 15 TRBV6-2/TRBV6-3 NA CASSQHDRDGDTQYF TGTGCCAGCAGTCAACATGACAGGGATGGAGATACGCAGTATTTT
TRBJ1-5 NA 13 TRBV3-1/TRBV3-2 NA CASSSTADQPQHF TGTGCCAGCAGCTCGACAGCAGATCAGCCCCAGCATTTT
TRBJ1-5 NA 16 TRBV6-2/TRBV6-3 NA CASSYATAFSNQPQHF TGTGCCAGCAGTTACGCGACAGCCTTTAGCAATCAGCCCCAGCATTTT
TRBJ1-5 NA 15 TRBV19 once CASSLLQGSNQPQHF TGTGCCAGTAGCCTCCTACAGGGCAGCAATCAGCCCCAGCATTTT
TRBJ2-3 TRBD1 15 TRBV19 NA CASSTRTGGRDTQYF TGTGCCAGTAGTACGCGGACAGGGGGAAGGGATACGCAGTATTTT
TRBJ1-3 TRBD1 14 TRBV6-2/TRBV6-3 NA CASSYSPGGNTIYF TGTGCCAGCAGTTACTCGCCAGGGGGGAACACCATATATTTT
TRBJ1-2 TRBD1 16 TRBV3-1/TRBV3-2 NA CASSHSLRQGAYGYTF TGTGCCAGCAGCCATTCCCTCCGACAGGGAGCCTATGGCTACACCTTC
TRBJ2-1 TRBD1 20 TRBV6-1 NA CASSEALRGQIMSSYNEQFF TGTGCCAGCAGTGAAGCGCTCAGGGGGCAAATTATGAGCTCCTACAATGAGCAGTTCTTC
TRBJ2-1 NA 17 TRBV10-2 NA CASSDLDRRSSYNEQFF TGCGCCAGCAGTGACTTAGACAGGAGAAGCTCCTACAATGAGCAGTTCTTC
TRBJ2-2 TRBD2 18 TRBV9 NA CASSAAIRASGGTGELFF TGTGCCAGCAGTGCGGCTATAAGGGCTAGCGGGGGGACCGGGGAGCTGTTTTTT
TRBJ2-5 NA 12 TRBV24-1 NA CATSVPRGTQYF NA
TRBJ1-2 NA 10 TRBV12-3/TRBV12-4 NA CASRVTGFAF TGTGCCAGCAGGGTGACGGGATTCGCCTTC
TRBJ1-2 NA 13 TRBV2 NA CASSILQGYGYTF TGTGCCAGCAGTATTCTACAGGGCTATGGCTACACCTTC
TRBJ1-1 NA 16 TRBV3-1/TRBV3-2 NA CASTPGGGARVTEAFF TGTGCCAGCACCCCTGGTGGGGGCGCGAGGGTTACTGAAGCTTTCTTT
TRBJ1-6 TRBD1 16 TRBV30 NA CASERGTGFSFSPLHF TGTGCCTCCGAGAGGGGGACAGGGTTTTCTTTTTCACCCCTCCACTTT
TRBJ2-1 TRBD2 16 TRBV19 NA CASSRSTSGTYNEQFF TGTGCCAGTAGTAGATCGACTAGCGGAACCTACAATGAGCAGTTCTTC
TRBJ2-2 TRBD1 16 TRBV9 NA CASSSRTGAYTGELFF TGTGCCAGCAGCTCCCGGACAGGGGCGTACACCGGGGAGCTGTTTTTT
TRBJ2-5 TRBD1 15 TRBV5-1 NA CASSMSGTEAGTQYF TGCGCCAGCAGCATGTCCGGGACAGAGGCCGGGACCCAGTACTTC
TRBJ1-6 TRBD1 15 TRBV7-3 NA CASSLGRGNNSPLHF TGTGCCAGCAGCTTAGGCAGGGGGAATAATTCACCCCTCCACTTT